This T cell receptor (beta chain) is drawn from a study of long-term antiretroviral therapy in people with HIV. Notes on the study in general: Relative to transplant donor controls, diversity remained lower despite increasing after ART.

Remarks on this clone: No antigen is known for it.

Every one of the participants with HIV received treatment in the United States. Trimming took off 3 bases at V and 13 bases at J, with 10 bases between the two ends. The CDR3 covers 12 residues. CDR1 and CDR2 (germline): MNHEY, SMNVEV (reference sequence). An immunoSEQ assay, version v3.0, was performed at survey level. Each sample aimed for about 35,000-50,000 sequenced T-cell genomes. The table came from immunoSEQ multiplex PCR; TCRdb's copy has only in-frame clones and leaves some out. The top ten hold roughly 9.8% of the sample, which has tens of thousands of clones, approximately 83% seen once. The sequencing used unsorted PBMCs, collected about 2.7 years after starting antiretroviral therapy. The clonotype originates from a man in his thirties or forties with HIV. The genes are TRBV27 and TRBJ1-6; D is unresolved. CDR3 DNA: TGTGCCAGCAGTTTCCAGGACGGCCCCCTCCACTTT. This gives the protein CASSFQDGPLHF.